This T cell receptor (beta chain) was recorded in a study of cytomegalovirus exposure and HLA in healthy donors (dated by TCRdb to the late 2010s). Regarding the study in general: In an earlier analysis of approximately 500 of the donors, approximately 260 Gb of sequence data and just under 120 million unique TCR beta sequences from roughly 190 million T cells were reported. An early release that covered around 590 HLA-typed donors contained approximately 300 gigabases of sequencing data and about 84 million unique TCR sequences. Among the roughly 400 genotyped donors, about 85% belonged to the genetic ancestry cluster associated with self-reported Caucasian donors. The study aimed to test whether signatures of past pathogen exposure could be identified by cataloging public T cell receptors. The study profiled the T cell repertoires of some 610 subjects by immunosequencing and related them to cytomegalovirus serostatus. Along with the roughly 710-subject first cohort, a separate validation cohort of over a hundred different subjects was used. High-throughput TCR immunosequencing, statistical association of individual TCRs with disease status, and machine learning were combined to predict cytomegalovirus infection status. A later analysis re-analyzed previously published TCR beta repertoires from roughly 690 donors and added high-resolution HLA genotyping to study TCR occurrence patterns. Rather than drawing on any new phenotypic data, the later analysis identified candidate immune exposures from TCR beta sequences and the way those sequences occurred across donors. In an earlier analysis of around 540 of the donors, high-throughput TCR beta sequencing was used to judge whether each TCR beta V gene segment behaved as functional or pseudogenic. Donor age, sex, ethnicity and CMV serostatus were compiled together with the repertoire data. A later genetic analysis used genome-wide SNP genotypes for about 65% of the roughly 670 donors, treating that subset as a discovery cohort. All discovery cohort repertoires had been generated on a single sequencing platform. Class I and class II HLA loci were covered by the typing at four-digit resolution. The number of donors typed differed by locus, with 629-630 for A, B, C, DRB1 and DQB1, more than 500 for DQA1, 600 to 610 for DPA1, and around 450 for DPB1. About five DR-DQ haplotypes were treated as single units for association and clustering because of strong linkage in the cohort. Among about 410 genotyped donors of the cohort, an average of around 250,000 unique TCR beta nucleotide sequences was sequenced per donor, of which roughly 18% were non-productive. On the study overall, not on this receptor specifically: In this cohort, only TCR beta chains were sequenced, and detectable features were limited by the absence of alpha or paired-chain data. Roughly uniform sequencing depth across donors was assumed in presence/absence analyses, although this assumption may not hold. The classifier was reported to diagnose cytomegalovirus status with high specificity and sensitivity in both the original and validation cohorts. In vitro tests confirmed that three of the cytomegalovirus-associated TCR beta chains recognize cytomegalovirus antigens. In a later analysis, several top co-occurrence clusters were reported to appear linked to parvovirus B19, influenza, CMV and Epstein-Barr virus. The 87-base-pair reads could not distinguish some IMGT-functional V segments, including TRBV6-2 and TRBV6-3, so those segments were excluded. Assigning TCR associations to individual alleles was difficult when HLA alleles, especially DR and DQ, strongly co-occurred. An association between a missense DCLRE1C variant and V-gene and J-gene trimming of TCR beta chains was found in a later genetic analysis and replicated in an independent cohort. The earlier analysis of 587 of the donors excluded some 15 rarely observed V segments, including chromosome 9 orphons, because counts were too low. Most TCR sequences were observed very rarely across donors, whereas some public TCRs were present in many individuals. In a later analysis, HLA-associated TCR beta chains showed more clonal expansion and lower generation probabilities than non-associated chains that were equally common. According to a later analysis, most CMV-associated TCR beta chains appeared to be HLA-restricted, and the HLA associations seemed to be driven largely by CMV exposure. A further reported finding was that TCR beta sequences accurately predicted the HLA-A and HLA-B alleles for most subjects in the first cohort. CMV serostatus was the only immune exposure information available for the cohort. According to the authors, the approach could potentially be generalized to other disease states and immunological phenotypes. A later analysis associated about 17,000 TCR beta sequences with specific HLA alleles at a false discovery rate of 0.05. Because HLA typing was unavailable for some donors at each locus, only the typed subset was used in association tests. According to a later analysis, TCR association rates differed among HLA loci, with DRB1 alleles showing the most associated TCRs and HLA-C alleles showing the fewest. The sequencing pipeline was judged likely to have produced a cluster of highly shared sequence variants as a technical artifact. In an earlier analysis of fewer than 700 of the donors, most TCR beta V segments appeared in productive rearrangements about 87% or about 30% of the time, broadly matching IMGT annotations. Correlated functional status among segregating V segments might be attributable to linkage disequilibrium, but an unknown experimental factor could not be ruled out. The study gave a list of roughly 150 TCR beta chains associated with cytomegalovirus. According to a later genetic analysis, donors in an Asian-associated ancestry cluster had fewer N-insertions in productive TCRs than the approximately 670-donor mean.

CDR1 and CDR2 are drawn from the germline V gene (reference sequence): SGHKS, YYEKEE. Germline trimming amounts to 2 bases on V and 5 bases on J, with 5 as the count of junction bases outside the gene matches. The CDR3 measures 14 amino acids from cysteine to phenylalanine. This entry keeps only the CDR3 DNA: 42 bases, framed from base 1. The cohort comprised 710 or so healthy bone marrow donors. At the time of sampling, all cohort members were nominally healthy, though unrecorded immune exposures were likely present. The donor was CMV seronegative and was included in the group of 352 seronegative cohort members. Each donor provided a peripheral blood sample, and peripheral blood mononuclear cells were used for TCR beta sequencing. The Qiagen DNeasy Blood Extraction Kit was used to extract genomic DNA from the blood cell samples. The method behind the library was the immunoSEQ multiplex PCR assay. The multiplex PCR relied on a mix of 60 forward primers for TCR Vbeta segments and 13 reverse primers for TCR Jbeta segments. The CDR3 region of rearranged TCR beta genes was amplified from genomic DNA with a multiplex PCR assay. The Illumina HiSeq System was used to sequence the amplified TCR beta libraries as 87-base-pair reads. As for the original processing: A later analysis counted some 74 million unique TCR beta chains across the 690 or so repertoires, and some 11 million of these chains were shared by at least two donors. A nearest-neighbor algorithm error-corrected the raw reads and collapsed the reads into unique sequences, merging closely related sequences to remove PCR and sequencing errors. CDR3 sequences were aligned to IMGT reference sequences to assign V, D and J gene segments. For a sequence to be retained, a match of at least six nucleotides was required to both a V gene segment and a J gene segment. Rearrangements were called productive when the CDR3 lacked stop codons and stayed in frame with V and J; all others were non-productive. Following IMGT convention, CDR3 was defined as the stretch from the second conserved V-encoded cysteine up to the conserved J-encoded phenylalanine. Sequences without an unambiguous match to a single V gene segment were excluded from the earlier analysis of over 500 of the donors. An earlier analysis of about 600 of the donors called V segments functional above 56.7% productive rearrangements and segregating when the between-donor standard deviation exceeded 5%. To diagnose cytomegalovirus status from the catalog of TCR beta chain sequences, a statistical classification framework was built. In a later analysis, V and J genes were assigned by comparing TCR nucleotide sequences against IMGT/GENE-DB human TR gene sequences. A later analysis assigned CDR3 sequences and most-parsimonious VDJ recombination scenarios with the TCRdist pipeline. In a later analysis, each TCR beta chain was defined by its CDR3 amino acid sequence together with its V-gene family, and reads lacking a unique V-gene family were excluded. In a later analysis, nearly 600 highly shared, low-generation-probability nucleotide sequences were removed to address suspected cross-contamination and a sequencing artifact. In a later analysis, a clonal expansion index was calculated for each public chain from normalized within-repertoire ranks of inferred template counts. In a later analysis, generation probabilities were computed with a VDJ recombination model fitted to out-of-frame rearrangements, and the resulting probabilities were checked against IGoR. A later analysis scored TCR-TCR, TCR-HLA and TCR-CMV co-occurrence with hypergeometric tests, applying a repertoire-size bias correction to TCR pairs. A later analysis estimated false discovery rates by permuting HLA or CMV assignments 20 times. A later analysis grouped co-occurring TCRs with DBSCAN, adding TCRdist sequence similarity when clustering within HLA-allele-positive subsets. Co-occurrence clustering excluded repertoires with fewer than 30,000 or more than 120,000 public chains, plus five with anomalous nucleotide sharing. As stored in TCRdb, this immuneACCESS dataset retains in-frame rearrangements with V and J assigned. A fraction of the clones does not appear; measured against another copy, unresolved V genes explain less than half of the discrepancy, and the remainder lacks a known reason. That table gives V, J and clone size, and the DNA gave D and trimming. The sample yields approximately 74,000 clones; 75% were counted once. Jointly, the top ten make up 7% to 7.5% of the sample.

About this clone itself: Its antigen is not yet known. It has no much larger one-base neighbor in the sample; base qualities were not kept.

The rearranged chain carries TRBV5-5 and TRBJ1-1; the junction holds 8 bases that match TRBD1. The sample was PBMCs. This TCR came from a woman aged 40 to 49 in good health and CMV-seronegative. The CDR3 protein: CASSFQGAETEAFF. The nucleotide sequence reads TGTGCCAGCAGCTTCCAGGGGGCGGAAACTGAAGCTTTCTTT.